These 10 T cell receptor beta chains originate from one sample sequenced in a study of PD-1 blockade in classical Hodgkin lymphoma. Regarding time point: cycle 4 day 1 (C4D1), after 6 weeks of nivolumab. Relapses following autologous stem cell transplantation were seen in all patients, with brentuximab vedotin exposure varying. Magnetic depletion of unwanted cells isolated CD4+ T cells from thawed PBMCs. Assay: immunoSEQ multiplex PCR; the TCRdb copy retains only in-frame clones and omits some. The top ten hold 0.9% to 0.95% of the sample, which has more than 10,000 clones, about four fifths seen once. Source: CD4+ T cells from blood, taken before the fourth cycle of nivolumab. The receptors were gathered from a human donor with classical Hodgkin lymphoma.

This chain connects TRBV5-5 to TRBJ2-3, with D perhaps assigned TRBD1 or TRBD2 (6 bases each). The V end was cut by 1 base, the J end by 2 bases, with 8 bases between. Germline values: CDR1 SGHKS, CDR2 YYEKEE (reference sequence). The CDR3 loop spans 14 amino acids. The CDR3 here is CASSLRGDTDTQYF. Here the CDR3 DNA reads TGTGCCAGCAGCTTGAGGGGGGACACAGATACGCAGTATTTT.

This chain links TRBV29-1 with TRBJ2-3; maybe TRBD1 (5 bases). The CDR3 length is 17 residues. The V end was cut by 0 bases, the J end by 1 base, with 17 bases between. The germline V gene has CDR1 SQVTM and CDR2 ANQGSEA. As DNA, the CDR3 is TGCAGCGTTGAAGATCGGGCAGGGAACGGAGGCACAGATACGCAGTATTTT. Translating it yields CSVEDRAGNGGTDTQYF.

The chain carries TRBV11-3 and TRBJ1-1; D not certain. CDR1 SGHNT and CDR2 YENEEA come from the germline V gene. The CDR3 is 14 residues long. With 1 base removed from V and 2 bases from J, the gap between germline ends came to 8 bases. The CDR3 DNA reads as TGTGCCAGCAGCTTAGTCAGGAGTAACACTGAAGCTTTCTTT. Amino acids: CASSLVRSNTEAFF.

The chain combines TRBV11-2 with TRBJ1-2; no firm D call. In germline, CDR1 is SGHAT, CDR2 FQNNGV. The CDR3 runs to 17 residues. Trimming pared 4 bases from V and 8 bases from J, leaving 26 bases between. Here the CDR3 DNA reads TGTGCCAGCAGCTCCCTAATGACGGGGAAGGGTCGATGGGGCTACACCTTC. The encoded protein is CASSSLMTGKGRWGYTF.

This clone was counted a single time. The rearrangement joins TRBV7-2 to TRBJ2-4; D possibly uses TRBD1 or TRBD2 (5 bases each). Germline CDR1 reads SGHTA; CDR2 reads FQGNSA. CDR3 size: 17 residues. Trimming shortened V by 1 base and J by 0 bases, and 13 bases separated the two germline ends. In DNA form, the CDR3 reads TGTGCCAGCAGCTTAGGAGGGACCCGCGGAGCCAAAAACATTCAGTACTTC. The encoded protein is CASSLGGTRGAKNIQYF.

The sample holds a few counts of this clone. The rearrangement joins TRBV2 to TRBJ1-2; D perhaps matches TRBD1 (6 bases). Trimming removed 9 bases from V and 3 bases from J, with 14 bases in between. Germline CDR1 and CDR2: SNHLY and FYNNEI. The CDR3 totals 13 residues. CDR3 loop: CARRQTGDYGYTF. The CDR3, as DNA: TGTGCCAGGCGCCAGACAGGAGACTATGGCTACACCTTC.

This clone was picked up a small number of times. This chain joins TRBV2 and TRBJ1-5; TRBD1 matches at 9 bases. V trimming: 4 bases; J trimming: 6 bases; junction bases outside the gene matches: 4. The CDR3 consists of 14 residues. Germline CDR1 reads SNHLY; CDR2 reads FYNNEI. The CDR3 region has the DNA TGTGCCAGCAGTGGGGGACAGGGTGGTCAGCCCCAGCATTTT. Protein: CASSGGQGGQPQHF.

This clone came up a few times. The V and J genes are TRBV30 and TRBJ1-1; D perhaps matches TRBD1 (5 bases). Germline V gene sequence: CDR1 GTSNPN, CDR2 SVGIG (reference sequence). V was shortened by 0 bases and J by 2 bases, with 7 bases between the two germline ends. The CDR3 is 13 residues long. CDR3 in amino acids: CAWSVGVNTEAFF. The CDR3 DNA reads as TGTGCCTGGAGTGTAGGGGTAAACACTGAAGCTTTCTTT.

The J gene is TRBJ2-7, the V gene TRBV7-2, with D possibly called TRBD1 or TRBD2 (5 bases each). The CDR3 covers 13 residues. Trimming cost V 5 bases and J 2 bases, with 10 bases left between them. CDR1 and CDR2 from the germline V gene are SGHTA and FQGNSA. CDR3 bases: TGTGCCAGCAGCGTGGGACGGGCCTACGAGCAGTACTTC. It is translated as CASSVGRAYEQYF. Looking up the rest from reference TRBV7-2 and TRBJ2-7 gives the full variable domain: GAGVSQSPSNKVTEKGKDVELRCDPISGHTALYWYRQSLGQGLEFLIYFQGNSAPDKSGLPSDRFSAERTGGSVSTLTIQRTQQEDSAVYLCASSVGRAYEQYFGPGTRLTVT.

The chain joins TRBV18 to TRBJ2-7; the D is unclear. Germline CDR1 is KGHSH and CDR2 is LQKENI. Trimming removed 3 bases from V and 1 base from J, with 10 bases in between. This CDR3 comprises 14 residues. The CDR3 DNA follows: TGTGCCAGCTCACCGTACACTCGGTCCTACGAGCAGTACTTC. This gives the protein CASSPYTRSYEQYF.